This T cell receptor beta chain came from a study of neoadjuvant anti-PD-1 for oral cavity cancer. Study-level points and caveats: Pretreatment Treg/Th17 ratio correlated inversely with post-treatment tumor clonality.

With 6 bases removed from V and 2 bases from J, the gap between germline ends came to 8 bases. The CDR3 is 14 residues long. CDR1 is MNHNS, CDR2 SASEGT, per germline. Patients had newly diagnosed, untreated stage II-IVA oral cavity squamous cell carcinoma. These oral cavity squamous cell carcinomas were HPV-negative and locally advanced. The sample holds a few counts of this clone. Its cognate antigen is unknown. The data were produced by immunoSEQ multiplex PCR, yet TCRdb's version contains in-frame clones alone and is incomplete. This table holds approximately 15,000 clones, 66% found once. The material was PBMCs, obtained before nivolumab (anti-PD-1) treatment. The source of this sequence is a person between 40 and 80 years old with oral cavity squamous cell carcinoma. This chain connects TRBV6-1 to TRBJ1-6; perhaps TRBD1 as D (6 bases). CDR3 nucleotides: TGTGCCAGCAGACGGGACACCTATAATTCACCCCTCCACTTT. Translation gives CASRRDTYNSPLHF.